The T cell receptor beta chain under discussion was sequenced for a study of cytomegalovirus exposure and HLA in healthy donors. Study-level findings and limits: Equally common other TCR beta chains were less clonally expanded than HLA-associated ones, a later analysis found. There were a few CMV-associated chains whose specificity for CMV antigens was confirmed in vitro.

Researchers ran the PCR with 60 Vbeta and 13 Jbeta primers. Only in-frame clones appear in the TCRdb table, and some are missing; sequencing was by immunoSEQ multiplex PCR. The data show about 140,000 clones, 75% to 85% seen once. This CDR3 is built from 14 residues. The J segment lost 0 bases and the V segment lost 7 bases, leaving 2 bases of the junction unmatched. Per germline, CDR1 SGHTA and CDR2 FQGTGA. In the case of this clone: Antigen: not known.

This clonotype was sampled from a man aged 45-65 years in good health and CMV-seronegative. This chain joins TRBV7-3 and TRBJ2-2; the match to TRBD1 covers 7 bases. Specimen: PBMCs. This CDR3 reads CASTQGANTGELFF. Here the CDR3 DNA reads TGTGCCAGCACCCAGGGGGCGAACACCGGGGAGCTGTTTTTT.